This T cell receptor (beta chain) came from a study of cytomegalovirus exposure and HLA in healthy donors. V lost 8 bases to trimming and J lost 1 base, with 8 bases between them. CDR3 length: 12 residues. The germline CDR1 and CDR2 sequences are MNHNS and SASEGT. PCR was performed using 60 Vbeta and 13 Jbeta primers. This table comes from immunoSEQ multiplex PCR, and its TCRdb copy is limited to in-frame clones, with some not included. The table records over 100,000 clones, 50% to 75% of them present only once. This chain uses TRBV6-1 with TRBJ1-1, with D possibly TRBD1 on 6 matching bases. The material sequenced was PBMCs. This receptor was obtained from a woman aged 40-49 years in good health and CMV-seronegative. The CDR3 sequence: CASLTGNTEAFF. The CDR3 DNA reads TGTGCCAGCCTGACAGGGAACACTGAAGCTTTCTTT.